Below, 20 T cell receptor beta chains from the same sample are listed, as sequenced in a study of shared clonotypes between healthy human individuals. TCRdb's table, derived via immunoSEQ multiplex PCR, lists solely in-frame clones and lacks some. Among fewer than 600,000 clones, more than 65% were seen once, and the ten largest hold roughly 13%. Specimen: PBMCs. The receptors shown here come from a woman between 35 and 50 years old in good health. Some clones in this sample may be carry-over from other donors' samples.

V usage is TRBV4-3 and J usage is TRBJ2-3; D not resolved. Trimming took off 0 bases at V and 0 bases at J, with 10 bases between the two ends. The length of the CDR3 is 16 residues. Germline V gene sequence: CDR1 LGHNA, CDR2 YSLEER. The CDR3 sequence is CASSQDGPPSTDTQYF. Written as DNA, the CDR3 is TGCGCCAGCAGCCAAGATGGGCCTCCTAGCACAGATACGCAGTATTTT.

This chain links TRBV7-3 with TRBJ1-5; maybe TRBD1 (6 bases). The ends were cut back, 0 bases at V and 0 bases at J, with 9 bases in the middle. The germline V gene encodes CDR1 SGHTA and CDR2 FQGTGA. The CDR3 sequence is 16 residues long. The CDR3 coding sequence is TGTGCCAGCAGCTTAACGGACAGCAATAGCAATCAGCCCCAGCATTTT. Translated: CASSLTDSNSNQPQHF.

The gene calls are TRBV28 and TRBJ2-5; 8 nucleotides match TRBD2. Judging by the DNA end, TRBJ2-7 fits better; the J call may be wrong. CDR3 length: 15 amino acids. Germline CDR1 reads MDHEN; CDR2 reads SYDVKM. DNA for the CDR3: TGTGCCAGCAGTGTCCCGGGACTAGGCGGGTACGAGCAGTACTTC. Its protein is CASSVPGLGGYEQYF.

This sequence joins TRBV29-1 and TRBJ1-4, with 8 bases identical to TRBD1. Germline V gene sequence: CDR1 SQVTM, CDR2 ANQGSEA. Trimming took 0 bases from V and 8 from J; bases not matched to a gene: 11. CDR3 size: 16 residues. The DNA for the CDR3 is TGCAGCGTTGAAGATCCACAGACAGGGGTGGGCGAAAAACTGTTTTTT. Amino acids: CSVEDPQTGVGEKLFF.

This clone came up many times. V is TRBV6-6 and J is TRBJ1-1; D not resolved. Per germline, CDR1 MNHNY and CDR2 SVGAGI (reference sequence). This CDR3 has 12 amino acids. Deletions cut 5 bases from V and 0 bases from J, with 4 bases between. CDR3 region: CASSHMNTEAFF. The CDR3 nucleotides are TGTGCCAGCAGTCACATGAACACTGAAGCTTTCTTT.

V and J are TRBV10-2 and TRBJ1-6; TRBD1 might be the D (6 bases). Trimming removed 2 bases from V and 10 bases from J, with 21 bases in between. Germline loops: CDR1 WSHSY, CDR2 SAAADI. The CDR3 covers 17 residues. In DNA, the CDR3 is TGCGCCAGCAGTGAGACTACCTACAGGGTCCCCAGGTCACCCCTCCACTTT. Translation gives CASSETTYRVPRSPLHF.

This clone occurred a few times. The rearrangement links TRBV6-1 to TRBJ2-7; no definite D call. Deletions cut 1 base from V and 7 bases from J, with 17 bases between. The CDR3 has 15 amino acids. The germline V gene has CDR1 MNHNS and CDR2 SASEGT. CDR3 region: CASSEGGFNPGEQYF. In DNA form, the CDR3 reads TGTGCCAGCAGTGAAGGGGGTTTCAACCCGGGTGAGCAGTACTTC.

J is TRBJ2-1 and V is TRBV4-3, with 7 positions matching TRBD2. The CDR3 is made up of 16 amino acids. Germline values: CDR1 LGHNA, CDR2 YSLEER. The V and J ends lost 3 bases and 2 bases, in that order; junction bases with no gene match: 7. The CDR3 loop reads CASSQVGGDPYNEQFF. CDR3 coding DNA: TGCGCCAGCAGCCAGGTTGGGGGGGATCCCTACAATGAGCAGTTCTTC.

The table lists this clone with many counts. Other DNA sequences in this sample translate to the same CDR3. The CDR3 DNA is TGCGCCAGCAGTCGGGACAGCGCGAACACCGGGGAGCTGTTTTTT. It is translated as CASSRDSANTGELFF. The gene calls are TRBV10-1 and TRBJ2-2; 7 bases are a match to TRBD1. CDR3 size: 15 residues. CDR1 and CDR2 from the germline V gene are WNHNN and SYGVQD (reference sequence). J lost 0 bases, V lost 5 bases, and 3 bases had no gene match.

The rearrangement uses TRBV28 and TRBJ1-2; D unresolved. Germline assignment: CDR1 MDHEN and CDR2 SYDVKM. V was shortened by 2 bases and J by 7 bases, with 14 bases between the two germline ends. The CDR3 loop spans 14 amino acids. CDR3 residues: CASSLQPNPPGYTF. CDR3 sequence (DNA): TGTGCCAGCAGTTTACAGCCAAACCCCCCTGGCTACACCTTC.

This rearrangement joins TRBV30 to TRBJ1-5, with a possible D match to TRBD1 (5 bases). The V end was cut by 5 bases, the J end by 0 bases, with 20 bases between. The CDR3 has 17 amino acids. Germline assignment: CDR1 GTSNPN and CDR2 SVGIG (reference sequence). The CDR3 nucleotides are TGTGCCTGGGCGCCCCCATCTCCAGGGTATAGCAATCAGCCCCAGCATTTT. This gives the protein CAWAPPSPGYSNQPQHF.

In this sample, this clone turned up a few times. Other DNA sequences in the sample encode the same CDR3. The J gene is TRBJ2-1, the V gene TRBV9; 13 bases fit TRBD2. The germline CDR1 and CDR2 sequences are SGDLS and YYNGEE. This CDR3 is 15 amino acids long. The V and J ends lost 2 bases and 7 bases, in that order; junction bases with no gene match: 3. The CDR3 nucleotides are TGTGCCAGCAGCGTCACTAGCGGGAGGGGGAATGAGCAGTTCTTC. It yields the protein CASSVTSGRGNEQFF.

This chain connects TRBV27 to TRBJ2-7, with D possibly matching TRBD1 (6 bases). The ends were cut back, 6 bases at V and 3 bases at J, with 18 bases in the middle. This CDR3 comprises 15 residues. Germline CDR1 reads MNHEY; CDR2 reads SMNVEV (reference sequence). The CDR3 DNA reads TGTGCCAGCAGCGAATACGGGACACCTGGCTACGAGCAGTACTTC. Encoded protein: CASSEYGTPGYEQYF.

This clone has just a few counts. V and J are TRBV7-6 and TRBJ1-5; D ambiguous. Trimming removed 0 bases from V and 4 bases from J, with 4 bases in between. From germline, CDR1 is SGHVS and CDR2 FNYEAQ. This CDR3 spans 13 amino acids. The CDR3 reads CASSLAENQPQHF. The CDR3 DNA is TGTGCCAGCAGCTTAGCCGAAAATCAGCCCCAGCATTTT.

As DNA, the CDR3 is TGTGCCAGCAGCACCTCCGCGGGGGCTGGTCAGCCCCAGCATTTT. Translated: CASSTSAGAGQPQHF. V gene TRBV7-8 combines with J gene TRBJ1-5, with a tentative D call TRBD1 (6 bases). CDR1 is SGHVS and CDR2 is FQNEAQ in the germline V gene. The germline V and J ends were trimmed by 5 bases and 6 bases, with 17 bases remaining between them. The CDR3 is 15 amino acids. The whole variable domain, filled in from reference TRBV7-8 and TRBJ1-5, reads GAGVSQSPRYKVAKRGQDVALRCDPISGHVSLFWYQQALGQGPEFLTYFQNEAQLDKSGLPSDRFFAERPEGSVSTLKIQRTQQEDSAVYLCASSTSAGAGQPQHFGDGTRLSIL.

The V call is TRBV10-3, the J call TRBJ1-5, with a possible D match to TRBD1 (5 bases). The germline V gene has CDR1 ENHRY and CDR2 SYGVKD. V gave up 1 base and J gave up 6 bases, with 10 bases separating them. The length of the CDR3 is 14 residues. CDR3 nucleotides: TGTGCCATCAGTGAGTGGGGGGTCGGTCAGCCCCAGCATTTT. This encodes CAISEWGVGQPQHF.

CDR3 region: CASSPGLTGETQYF. The CDR3 DNA sequence: TGTGCCAGCAGCCCGGGACTAACCGGGGAGACCCAGTACTTC. V and J are TRBV5-4 and TRBJ2-5, with 7 bases aligning to TRBD2. V was pared by 4 bases and J by 5 bases, with 8 bases of the junction left unmatched. CDR1 is SGHNT and CDR2 is YYREEE in the germline V gene (reference sequence). The CDR3 is made up of 14 amino acids. The variable domain in full, completed from reference TRBV5-4 and TRBJ2-5, reads ETGVTQSPTHLIKTRGQQVTLRCSSQSGHNTVSWYQQALGQGPQFIFQYYREEENGRGNFPPRFSGLQFPNYSSELNVNALELDDSALYLCASSPGLTGETQYFGPGTRLLVL.

The V gene is TRBV7-8, the J gene TRBJ2-1, with a tentative D call TRBD1 (6 bases). Germline V lookup: CDR1 SGHVS, CDR2 FQNEAQ. The germline V and J ends were trimmed by 0 bases and 0 bases, with 12 bases remaining between them. The CDR3 loop spans 17 amino acids. CDR3 sequence (DNA): TGTGCCAGCAGCTTAGCGGGAAGGGGGAGCTCCTACAATGAGCAGTTCTTC. Its translation is CASSLAGRGSSYNEQFF. Full variable domain (outside the CDR3, taken from reference TRBV7-8 and TRBJ2-1): GAGVSQSPRYKVAKRGQDVALRCDPISGHVSLFWYQQALGQGPEFLTYFQNEAQLDKSGLPSDRFFAERPEGSVSTLKIQRTQQEDSAVYLCASSLAGRGSSYNEQFFGPGTRLTVL.

The chain couples TRBV5-1 to TRBJ1-1; unclear D gene. The ends were cut back, 2 bases at V and 0 bases at J, with 8 bases in the middle. The germline V gene has CDR1 SGHRS and CDR2 YFSETQ. The CDR3 contains 14 residues. CDR3 bases: TGCGCCAGCAGCTTTGACGGGATGAACACTGAAGCTTTCTTT. It translates to CASSFDGMNTEAFF.

The chain uses TRBV28 and TRBJ2-1; possible D gene TRBD1, 5 bases. The germline V and J ends were trimmed by 5 bases and 5 bases, with 13 bases remaining between them. CDR3 length equals 14 residues. CDR1 MDHEN and CDR2 SYDVKM come from the germline V gene. The DNA for the CDR3 is TGTGCCAGCAGTATGGCTGGCAGGGACAATGAGCAGTTCTTC. This sequence encodes CASSMAGRDNEQFF.